These 28 T cell receptor beta chains originate from one sample sequenced in a study of T-cell reconstitution after alpha-beta-depleted transplantation in children. Unique molecular identifiers were incorporated during preparation of the TCRbeta library. TCRdb independently ran MiXCR on the PCR reads; one entry per CDR3 protein. The table lists roughly 100,000 distinct CDR3 sequences, 7% to 9% of them singletons. The source was PBMCs from the stem cell graft donor, collected from the stem cell graft. Every receptor here comes from a human donor who donated a stem cell graft to a child with congenital amegakaryocytic thrombocytopenia.

Many counts were recorded for this clonotype. The J gene is TRBJ2-5, the V gene TRBV20-1, with 10 bases that match TRBD2. The CDR3 totals 14 residues. Germline CDR1 reads DFQATT; CDR2 reads SNEGSKA (reference sequence). V lost 6 bases, J lost 4 bases, and 8 bases stayed unmatched. The CDR3 DNA follows: TGCAGTGCCCCTGTCCTAGCGGGGGTAGAGACCCAGTACTTC. It yields the protein CSAPVLAGVETQYF.

This clonotype was counted ten times or more. The rearrangement uses TRBV6-5 and TRBJ1-4, with 7 bases that match TRBD1. This CDR3 has 15 residues. Germline CDR1 and CDR2: MNHEY and SVGAGI. With V trimmed by 1 base and J by 7 bases, 6 bases remained unmatched. CDR3 DNA sequence: TGTGCCAGCAGTTACTTAGGGGGCGTGGGTGAAAAACTGTTTTTT. Translated: CASSYLGGVGEKLFF.

The chain is built from TRBV30 and TRBJ1-1, with D unresolved. CDR3 size: 13 residues. Per the germline V gene, CDR1 is GTSNPN and CDR2 is SVGIG (reference sequence). V lost 4 bases, J lost 1 base, and 10 bases lay in between. CDR3 sequence reads: CAWNRRWNTEAFF. The CDR3 DNA reads TGTGCCTGGAATAGACGATGGAACACTGAAGCTTTCTTT. Filled out from reference TRBV30 and TRBJ1-1, the complete variable domain reads SQTIHQWPATLVQPVGSPLSLECTVEGTSNPNLYWYRQAAGRGLQLLFYSVGIGQISSEVPQNLSASRPQDRQFILSSKKLLLSDSGFYLCAWNRRWNTEAFFGQGTRLTVV.

In this sample, this clonotype turned up many times. The chain recombines TRBV20-1 with TRBJ1-2; D gene uncertain. Germline V gene data show CDR1 as DFQATT and CDR2 as SNEGSKA (reference sequence). The CDR3 contains 13 residues. V was clipped by 3 bases and J by 0 bases, with 8 bases between them. CDR3 in amino acids: CSASTEANYGYTF. The CDR3 DNA follows: TGCAGTGCTAGCACGGAAGCTAACTATGGCTACACCTTC.

This clonotype was picked up many times. The genes are TRBV3-1 and TRBJ2-7, with TRBD1 identical over 8 bases. From germline, CDR1 is LGHDT and CDR2 YNNKEL (reference sequence). The CDR3 consists of 13 residues. J lost 11 bases, V lost 0 bases, and 6 bases had no gene match. The chain's CDR3 is CASSQDPQGAEYF. In DNA form, the CDR3 reads TGTGCCAGCAGCCAAGATCCCCAGGGGGCAGAGTACTTC.

The table lists this clonotype with many counts. The chain couples TRBV4-2 to TRBJ2-4; TRBD1 might be the D (6 bases). V shed 2 bases and J shed 8 bases, with 13 bases lying between them. Germline CDR1 reads LGHNA; CDR2 reads YNFKEQ. This CDR3 has 14 amino acids. The CDR3 spells CASSQSRGRDIQYF. As DNA, the CDR3 is TGTGCCAGCAGCCAATCCAGGGGTCGTGACATTCAGTACTTC.

At least ten counts were recorded for this clonotype. J is TRBJ1-6 and V is TRBV4-2; D unresolved. Per the germline V gene, CDR1 is LGHNA and CDR2 is YNFKEQ. CDR3 length equals 16 residues. V was shortened by 4 bases and J by 3 bases, with 13 bases between the two germline ends. Here the CDR3 reads CASSRSDGDYNSPLHF. In DNA form, the CDR3 reads TGTGCCAGCAGCCGCTCGGACGGTGACTATAATTCACCCCTCCACTTT.

The sample holds many counts of this clonotype. The chain joins TRBV29-1 to TRBJ2-7, with 9 bases aligning to TRBD2. Germline V gives CDR1 SQVTM, CDR2 ANQGSEA. Trimming took 2 bases from V and 4 from J; bases not matched to a gene: 3. The CDR3 runs 13 residues. The CDR3 nucleotides read TGCAGCGTTGAACTAGCGGGAAATTACGAGCAGTACTTC. This translates into CSVELAGNYEQYF.

There are many counts of this clonotype. The chain combines TRBV20-1 with TRBJ2-3; D unclear. Trimming took off 0 bases at V and 2 bases at J, with 18 bases between the two ends. The CDR3 runs to 17 residues. Germline V gene sequence: CDR1 DFQATT, CDR2 SNEGSKA (reference sequence). CDR3 residues: CSARDRETQTFTDTQYF. DNA for the CDR3: TGCAGTGCTAGAGATCGTGAGACACAGACCTTCACAGATACGCAGTATTTT.

The chain carries TRBV20-1 and TRBJ2-3, with D perhaps matching TRBD1 (5 bases). Trimming removed 1 base from V and 4 bases from J, with 12 bases in between. Germline assignment: CDR1 DFQATT and CDR2 SNEGSKA (reference sequence). The CDR3 length is 14 residues. CDR3 sequence: CSARAYRSPDTQYF. For the CDR3, the DNA is TGCAGTGCTAGAGCTTACAGGTCCCCAGATACGCAGTATTTT.

Many counts were recorded for this clonotype. This chain connects TRBV30 to TRBJ2-3, with 8 bases aligning to TRBD2. The ends lost 2 bases at V and 4 bases at J; junction bases unmatched: 11. Germline CDR1 is GTSNPN and CDR2 is SVGIG (reference sequence). The CDR3 totals 16 residues. As DNA, the CDR3 is TGTGCCTGGAGTTTCGGCGGCGGGAGGATCGCAGATACGCAGTATTTT. Encoded protein: CAWSFGGGRIADTQYF.

This clonotype showed up many times. For the CDR3, the DNA is TGTGCCAGCAGCTCCACCGGGACGGAGAATTCACCCCTCCACTTT. Residues: CASSSTGTENSPLHF. V usage is TRBV7-2 and J usage is TRBJ1-6, with a tentative D call TRBD1 (5 bases). Per germline, CDR1 SGHTA and CDR2 FQGNSA. Deletions cut 4 bases from V and 7 bases from J, with 14 bases between. The CDR3 sequence is 15 residues long.

This clonotype has a handful of counts. The genes are TRBV4-3 and TRBJ2-2; D is possibly TRBD1 or TRBD2 (5 bases each). This CDR3 is built from 20 residues. Germline CDR1 reads LGHNA; CDR2 reads YSLEER. Trimming removed 0 bases at V and 3 bases at J, with 23 bases between. CDR3 residues: CASSQDWVSGTSVDTGELFF. The CDR3, as DNA: TGCGCCAGCAGCCAAGATTGGGTCTCCGGGACCTCAGTCGACACCGGGGAGCTGTTTTTT.

The chain joins TRBV11-2 to TRBJ2-7; tentatively, D is TRBD2 (5 bases). This CDR3 region has 18 residues. V was pared by 1 base and J by 5 bases, with 24 bases between. Germline CDR1 reads SGHAT; CDR2 reads FQNNGV. The CDR3 sequence: CASSLGINEGLIDHEQYF. The CDR3 nucleotides are TGTGCCAGCAGCTTAGGTATCAATGAGGGTTTAATCGACCACGAGCAGTACTTC.

The sample holds many counts of this clonotype. The CDR3 reads CSARAPDNYGYTF. CDR3 coding DNA: TGCAGTGCTAGAGCCCCAGATAACTATGGCTACACCTTC. This chain connects TRBV20-1 to TRBJ1-2; D unclear. CDR1 DFQATT and CDR2 SNEGSKA come from the germline V gene (reference sequence). The ends were cut back, 1 base at V and 1 base at J, with 7 bases in the middle. This CDR3 has 13 residues.

At least ten counts were recorded for this clonotype. The chain couples TRBV20-1 to TRBJ2-7; D is possibly TRBD1 or TRBD2 (5 bases each). The CDR3 has 15 amino acids. In germline, CDR1 is DFQATT, CDR2 SNEGSKA (reference sequence). Trimming pared 0 bases from V and 0 bases from J, leaving 12 bases between. The CDR3 region is CSARDYRGRSYEQYF. CDR3 sequence (DNA): TGCAGTGCTAGAGATTACCGGGGACGCTCCTACGAGCAGTACTTC.

This clonotype was counted many times. V usage is TRBV6-5 and J usage is TRBJ2-1; a weak D match, TRBD2 (5 bases). Germline-derived CDR1 and CDR2 are MNHEY and SVGAGI. Trimming cost V 4 bases and J 5 bases, with 12 bases left between them. The CDR3 is 14 residues long. The CDR3 nucleotides read TGTGCCAGCAGTTCCTTAGCGCGGAACAATGAGCAGTTCTTC. Residues: CASSSLARNNEQFF.

This clonotype was counted many times. The genes are TRBV9 and TRBJ2-2; D remains ambiguous. The CDR3 is 16 amino acids. CDR1 is SGDLS and CDR2 is YYNGEE in the germline V gene. V was shortened by 4 bases and J by 1 base, with 14 bases between the two germline ends. DNA of the CDR3: TGTGCCAGCAGCCTCCATTCGGCAGGGAACACCGGGGAGCTGTTTTTT. It is translated as CASSLHSAGNTGELFF.

In DNA form, the CDR3 reads TGTGCCAGCAGTACGTCTTCCTCCGGGACATTAAATATCCTGACTTTC. Translated, it gives CASSTSSSGTLNILTF. The genes are TRBV27 and TRBJ2-6, with a weak D call TRBD1 (6 bases). The length of the CDR3 is 16 residues. V was cut by 5 bases and J by 14 bases, with 25 bases left in between. From germline, CDR1 is MNHEY and CDR2 SMNVEV (reference sequence). The full variable domain, in which reference TRBV27 and TRBJ2-6 provide the parts outside the CDR3, is EAQVTQNPRYLITVTGKKLTVTCSQNMNHEYMSWYRQDPGLGLRQIYYSMNVEVTDKGDVPEGYKVSRKEKRNFPLILESPSPNQTSLYFCASSTSSSGTLNILTFGAGSRLTVL.

In this sample, this clonotype turned up many times. This chain connects TRBV5-1 to TRBJ2-7; D remains unclear. With 1 base removed from V and 3 bases from J, the gap between germline ends came to 14 bases. Germline assignment: CDR1 SGHRS and CDR2 YFSETQ. The CDR3 is made up of 15 amino acids. The CDR3 loop reads CASSLSPGTVYEQYF. The CDR3 DNA follows: TGCGCCAGCAGCTTGTCACCAGGAACGGTCTACGAGCAGTACTTC.

In its sample, this clonotype was seen many times. This chain uses TRBV7-9 with TRBJ1-2; a weak D match, TRBD1 (5 bases). This CDR3 contains 13 residues. The V end was cut by 5 bases, the J end by 0 bases, with 7 bases between. From germline, CDR1 is SEHNR and CDR2 FQNEAQ (reference sequence). Here the CDR3 reads CASSPQANYGYTF. CDR3 nucleotide sequence: TGTGCCAGCAGCCCACAGGCTAACTATGGCTACACCTTC. Full variable domain (remainder filled in from reference TRBV7-9 and TRBJ1-2): DTGVSQNPRHKITKRGQNVTFRCDPISEHNRLYWYRQTLGQGPEFLTYFQNEAQLEKSRLLSDRFSAERPKGSFSTLEIQRTEQGDSAMYLCASSPQANYGYTFGSGTRLTVV.

This clonotype occurred many times. The chain recombines TRBV5-8 with TRBJ2-5, with 9 nucleotides matching TRBD1. The CDR3 runs 15 residues. Germline lookup yields CDR1 SGHTS and CDR2 YDEGEE. V dropped 3 bases and J dropped 2; count of bases not matched to a gene: 5. CDR3 DNA: TGTGCCAGCAGCTCACGGGACAGGGAGCAAGAGACCCAGTACTTC. Protein sequence: CASSSRDREQETQYF. The full variable domain, its missing parts supplied by reference TRBV5-8 and TRBJ2-5, is EAGVTQSPTHLIKTRGQQATLRCSPISGHTSVYWYQQALGLGLQFLLWYDEGEERNRGNFPPRFSGRQFPNYSSELNVNALELEDSALYLCASSSRDREQETQYFGPGTRLLVL.

This clonotype was detected ten times or more. The chain carries TRBV5-1 and TRBJ1-2; D not certain. Trimming shortened V by 0 bases and J by 3 bases, and 6 bases separated the two germline ends. Germline values: CDR1 SGHRS, CDR2 YFSETQ. The CDR3 runs to 13 residues. The CDR3 protein is CASSLDRHYGYTF. The CDR3 DNA reads as TGCGCCAGCAGCTTGGATAGGCACTATGGCTACACCTTC.

The rearrangement joins TRBV19 to TRBJ2-7, with D perhaps being TRBD1 or TRBD2 (5 bases each). This CDR3 has 17 amino acids. Germline assignment: CDR1 LNHDA and CDR2 SQIVND (reference sequence). The germline V and J ends were trimmed by 6 bases and 5 bases, with 26 bases remaining between them. CDR3 protein: CASSQPTGTKVRHEQYF. The CDR3 DNA is TGTGCCAGTAGCCAACCTACCGGGACCAAGGTTCGCCACGAGCAGTACTTC.

This clonotype was seen ten or more times. CDR3 nucleotide sequence: TGTGCCAGCAGTTTCAAATCCCCCAGGACAGGGCACACCGGGGAGCTGTTTTTT. Translation: CASSFKSPRTGHTGELFF. The chain carries TRBV12-3 or TRBV12-4 and TRBJ2-2, with TRBD1 identical over 8 bases. V trimming: 3 bases; J trimming: 3 bases; junction bases outside the gene matches: 12. The CDR3 is 18 residues long.

This clonotype was recorded many times. This chain joins TRBV5-1 and TRBJ1-4; D may be TRBD1 (5 bases). V lost 4 bases and J 4 bases, leaving 17 bases between the germline ends. This CDR3 spans 16 amino acids. From germline, CDR1 is SGHRS and CDR2 YFSETQ. The CDR3 DNA reads as TGCGCCAGCAGCGCGGGACCGACCTCCGATAATGAAAAACTGTTTTTT. Residues: CASSAGPTSDNEKLFF.

The table lists this clonotype with many counts. The rearrangement joins TRBV27 to TRBJ1-2; tentative D call: TRBD1 (5 bases). The CDR3 length is 15 residues. Germline V gene lookup returns CDR1 MNHEY and CDR2 SMNVEV (reference sequence). Trimming left V 0 bases short and J 4 bases short, with 12 bases between. Here the CDR3 reads CASSLSPGSGYGYTF. The CDR3, as DNA: TGTGCCAGCAGTTTATCCCCAGGGTCGGGCTATGGCTACACCTTC.

This clonotype was counted ten times or more. The genes are TRBV20-1 and TRBJ2-7; TRBD1 is a possible D gene (5 bases). The CDR3 is 12 amino acids. Deletions cut 5 bases from V and 2 bases from J, with 10 bases between. Germline lookup yields CDR1 DFQATT and CDR2 SNEGSKA (reference sequence). The CDR3 DNA reads TGCAGTGCTGTCAGGGTCCCCTACGAGCAGTACTTC. Its protein is CSAVRVPYEQYF.